The clone carrying this TCR beta chain showed up just once. The antigen remains undetermined. Trimming removed 6 bases from V and 0 bases from J; junction bases left unmatched: 12. This CDR3 is 17 amino acids long. Per germline, CDR1 DFQATT and CDR2 SNEGSKA (reference sequence). cDNA libraries for TCR alpha and TCR beta, carrying sample barcodes and UMIs, came from 5'RACE with constant-segment primers. TCRdb reprocessed the 5' RACE reads with MiXCR, giving one entry per CDR3 protein. The sample contains 350,000 to 450,000 distinct CDR3 sequences, about 19% of which appear only once. This record belongs to a study of T-cell memory formation after mild COVID-19. General study results and limits: Day 15 to 85 contractors were CD4/CD8 balanced; later expanders leaned CD4+.

The TCR comes from an adult woman who had mild COVID-19 (a few samples of this study predate the infection). Cell type and time point are not known. This chain joins TRBV20-1 and TRBJ2-1; TRBD1 aligns across 9 bases. Material: PBMCs or a T cell subset sorted from them (not recorded which). This CDR3 is CSAGGQGASGSYNEQFF. In nucleotides, the CDR3 is TGCAGTGCGGGGGGACAGGGTGCCTCTGGCTCCTACAATGAGCAGTTCTTC.